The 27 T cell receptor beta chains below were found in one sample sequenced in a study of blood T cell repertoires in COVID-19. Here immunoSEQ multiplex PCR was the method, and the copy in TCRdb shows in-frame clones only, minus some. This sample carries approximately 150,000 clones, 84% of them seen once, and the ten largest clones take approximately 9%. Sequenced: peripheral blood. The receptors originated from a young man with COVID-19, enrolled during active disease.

CDR3 amino acids: CASSIPGQPPRQYF. In DNA, the CDR3 is TGTGCCAGCAGCATCCCGGGACAGCCACCTCGGCAGTACTTC. The chain uses TRBV5-8 and TRBJ2-7, with TRBD1 matching 7 bases. CDR3 length: 14 amino acids. Losses at the gene ends were 4 bases for V and 9 bases for J; bases not matched to a gene: 13. Germline assignment: CDR1 SGHTS and CDR2 YDEGEE.

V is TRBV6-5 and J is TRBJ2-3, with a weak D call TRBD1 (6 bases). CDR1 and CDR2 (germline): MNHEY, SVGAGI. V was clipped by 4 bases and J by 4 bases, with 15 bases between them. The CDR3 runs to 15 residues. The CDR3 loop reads CASSSQFHRADTQYF. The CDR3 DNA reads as TGTGCCAGCAGTTCCCAGTTCCACAGGGCAGATACGCAGTATTTT.

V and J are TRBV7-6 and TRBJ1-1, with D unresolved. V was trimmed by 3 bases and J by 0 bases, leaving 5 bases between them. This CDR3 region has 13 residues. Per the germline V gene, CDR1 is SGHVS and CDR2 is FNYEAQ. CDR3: CASSFSVNTEAFF. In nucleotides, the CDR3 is TGTGCCAGCAGCTTCTCTGTGAACACTGAAGCTTTCTTT.

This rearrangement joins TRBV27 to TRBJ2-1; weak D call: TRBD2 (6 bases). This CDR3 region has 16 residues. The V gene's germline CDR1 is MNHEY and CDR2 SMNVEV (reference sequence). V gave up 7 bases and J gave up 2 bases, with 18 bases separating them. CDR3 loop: CASNSGGISTYNEQFF. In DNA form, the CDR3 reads TGTGCCAGCAACTCGGGCGGGATTTCAACCTACAATGAGCAGTTCTTC.

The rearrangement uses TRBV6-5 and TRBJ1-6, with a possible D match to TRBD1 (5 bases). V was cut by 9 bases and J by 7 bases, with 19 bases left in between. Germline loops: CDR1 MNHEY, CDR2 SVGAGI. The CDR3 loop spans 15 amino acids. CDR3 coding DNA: TGTGCCAGTCGACTAATGGGGGAGGGGAATTCACCCCTCCACTTT. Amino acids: CASRLMGEGNSPLHF.

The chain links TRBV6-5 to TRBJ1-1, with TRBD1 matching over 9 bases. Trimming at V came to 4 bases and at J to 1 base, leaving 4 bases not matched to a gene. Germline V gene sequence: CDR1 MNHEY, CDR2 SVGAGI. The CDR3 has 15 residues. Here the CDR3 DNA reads TGTGCCAGCAGTTTCGACAGGGGGACGAACACTGAAGCTTTCTTT. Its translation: CASSFDRGTNTEAFF.

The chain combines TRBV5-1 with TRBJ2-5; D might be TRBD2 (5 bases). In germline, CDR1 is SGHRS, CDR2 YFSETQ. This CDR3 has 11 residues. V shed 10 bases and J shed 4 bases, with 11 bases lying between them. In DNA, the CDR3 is TGCGCCTCATGGGCGGGAGAGACCCAGTACTTC. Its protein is CASWAGETQYF.

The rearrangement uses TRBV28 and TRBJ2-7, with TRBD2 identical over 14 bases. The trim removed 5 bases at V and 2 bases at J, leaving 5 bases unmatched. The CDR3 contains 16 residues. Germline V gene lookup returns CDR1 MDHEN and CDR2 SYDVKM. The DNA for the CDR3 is TGTGCCAGCAGTGCCCCGACTAGCGGGAGGGCCTACGAGCAGTACTTC. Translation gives CASSAPTSGRAYEQYF.

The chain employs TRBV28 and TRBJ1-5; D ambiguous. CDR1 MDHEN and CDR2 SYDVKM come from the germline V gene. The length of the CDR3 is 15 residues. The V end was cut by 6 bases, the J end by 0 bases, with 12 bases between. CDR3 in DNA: TGTGCCAGCAGACCGACGGACTATAGCAATCAGCCCCAGCATTTT. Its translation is CASRPTDYSNQPQHF.

The CDR3 sequence is CASSLSDPGNTIYF. The DNA for the CDR3 is TGTGCCAGCAGCCTTTCAGATCCCGGAAACACCATATATTTT. The V gene is TRBV9, the J gene TRBJ1-3; D is uncertain. Germline lookup yields CDR1 SGDLS and CDR2 YYNGEE. The CDR3 spans 14 residues. V was pared by 4 bases and J by 4 bases, with 12 bases between.

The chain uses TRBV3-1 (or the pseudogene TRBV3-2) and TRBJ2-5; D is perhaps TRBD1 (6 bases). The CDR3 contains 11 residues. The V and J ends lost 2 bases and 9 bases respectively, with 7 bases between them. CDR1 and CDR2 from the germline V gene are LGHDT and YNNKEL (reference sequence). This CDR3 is CASSQQGPQYF. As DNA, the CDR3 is TGTGCCAGCAGCCAACAGGGGCCCCAGTACTTC.

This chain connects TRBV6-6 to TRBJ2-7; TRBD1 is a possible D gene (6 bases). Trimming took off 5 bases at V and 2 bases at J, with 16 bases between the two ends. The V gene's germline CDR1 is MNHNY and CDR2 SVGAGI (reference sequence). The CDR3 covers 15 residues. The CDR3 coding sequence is TGTGCCAGCAGTCCACAGGGTGTCATGCCCTACGAGCAGTACTTC. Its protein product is CASSPQGVMPYEQYF.

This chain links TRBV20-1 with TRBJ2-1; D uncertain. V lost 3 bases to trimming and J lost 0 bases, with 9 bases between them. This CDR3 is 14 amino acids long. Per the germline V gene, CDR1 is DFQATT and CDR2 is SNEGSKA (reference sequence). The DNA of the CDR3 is TGCAGTGCTAGTGGTCGGTTCTCCTACAATGAGCAGTTCTTC. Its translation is CSASGRFSYNEQFF.

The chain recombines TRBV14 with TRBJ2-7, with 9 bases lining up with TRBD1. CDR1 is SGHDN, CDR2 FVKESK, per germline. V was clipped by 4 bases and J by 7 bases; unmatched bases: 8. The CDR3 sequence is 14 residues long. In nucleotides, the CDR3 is TGTGCCAGCAGCCGGACCGGGACAGGGTGGGAGCAGTACTTC. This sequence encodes CASSRTGTGWEQYF.

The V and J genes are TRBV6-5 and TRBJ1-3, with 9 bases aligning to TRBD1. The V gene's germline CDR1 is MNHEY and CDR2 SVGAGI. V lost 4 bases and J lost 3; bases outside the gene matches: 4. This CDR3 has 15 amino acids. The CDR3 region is CASSSTGGFGNTIYF. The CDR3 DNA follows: TGTGCCAGCAGTTCCACAGGGGGCTTTGGAAACACCATATATTTT.

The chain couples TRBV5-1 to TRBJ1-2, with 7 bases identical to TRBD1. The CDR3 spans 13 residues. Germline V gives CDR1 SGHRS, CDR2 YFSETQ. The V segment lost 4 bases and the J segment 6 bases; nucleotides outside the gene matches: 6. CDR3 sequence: CASSRNRGDGYTF. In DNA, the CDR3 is TGCGCCAGCAGCCGGAACAGGGGAGATGGCTACACCTTC.

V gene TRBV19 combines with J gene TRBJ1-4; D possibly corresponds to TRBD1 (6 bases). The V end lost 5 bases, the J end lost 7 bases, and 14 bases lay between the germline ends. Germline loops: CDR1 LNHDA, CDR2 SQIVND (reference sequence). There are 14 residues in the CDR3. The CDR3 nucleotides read TGTGCCAGTAGTGTGTCCACAGGGTTTGAAAAACTGTTTTTT. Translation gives CASSVSTGFEKLFF.

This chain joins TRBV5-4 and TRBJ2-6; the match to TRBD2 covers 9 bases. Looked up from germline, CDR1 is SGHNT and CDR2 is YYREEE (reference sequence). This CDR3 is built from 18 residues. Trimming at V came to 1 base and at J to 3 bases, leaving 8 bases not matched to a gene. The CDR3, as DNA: TGTGCCAGCAGCTTGAGGGTAGCGGGAGCCTATGGGGCCAACGTCCTGACTTTC. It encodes CASSLRVAGAYGANVLTF. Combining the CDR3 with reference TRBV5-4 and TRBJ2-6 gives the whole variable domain ETGVTQSPTHLIKTRGQQVTLRCSSQSGHNTVSWYQQALGQGPQFIFQYYREEENGRGNFPPRFSGLQFPNYSSELNVNALELDDSALYLCASSLRVAGAYGANVLTFGAGSRLTVL.

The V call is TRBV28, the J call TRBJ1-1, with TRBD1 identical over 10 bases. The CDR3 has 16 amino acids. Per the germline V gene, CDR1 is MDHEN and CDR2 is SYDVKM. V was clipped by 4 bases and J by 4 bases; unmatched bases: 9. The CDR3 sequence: CASSSPGTGVGTEAFF. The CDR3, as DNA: TGTGCCAGCAGTTCCCCCGGGACAGGGGTGGGCACTGAAGCTTTCTTT.

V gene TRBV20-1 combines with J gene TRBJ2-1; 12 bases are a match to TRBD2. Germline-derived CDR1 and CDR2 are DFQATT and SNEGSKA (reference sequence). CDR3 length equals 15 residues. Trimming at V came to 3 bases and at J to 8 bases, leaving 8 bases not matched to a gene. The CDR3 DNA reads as TGCAGTGCTAGTCCGACTAGCGGGAGTAGGGATGAGCAGTTCTTC. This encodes CSASPTSGSRDEQFF.

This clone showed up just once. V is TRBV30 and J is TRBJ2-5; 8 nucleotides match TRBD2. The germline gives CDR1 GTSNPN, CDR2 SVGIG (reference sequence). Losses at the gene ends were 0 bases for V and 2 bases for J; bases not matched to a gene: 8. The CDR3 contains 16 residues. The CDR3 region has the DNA TGTGCCTGGAGTGTCGGGAATAGCGGGGTTCAAGAGACCCAGTACTTC. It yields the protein CAWSVGNSGVQETQYF.

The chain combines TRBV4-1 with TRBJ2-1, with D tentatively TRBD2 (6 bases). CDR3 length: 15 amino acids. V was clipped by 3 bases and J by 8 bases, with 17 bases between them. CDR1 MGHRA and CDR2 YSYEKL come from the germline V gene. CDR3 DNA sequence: TGCGCCAGCAGCCAGCGGGATTTTGGAATCTATGAGCAGTTCTTC. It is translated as CASSQRDFGIYEQFF.

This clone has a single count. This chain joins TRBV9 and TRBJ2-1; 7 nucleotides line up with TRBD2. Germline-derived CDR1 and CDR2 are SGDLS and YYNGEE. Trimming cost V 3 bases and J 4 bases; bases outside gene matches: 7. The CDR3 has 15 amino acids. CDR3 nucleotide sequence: TGTGCCAGCAGCGCGACTAGCAGCGAATACAATGAGCAGTTCTTC. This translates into CASSATSSEYNEQFF.

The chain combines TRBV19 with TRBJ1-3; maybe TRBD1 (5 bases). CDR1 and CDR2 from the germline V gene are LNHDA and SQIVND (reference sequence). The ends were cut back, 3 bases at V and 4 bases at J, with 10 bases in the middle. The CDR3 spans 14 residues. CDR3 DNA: TGTGCCAGTAGTATCTCGGACAACGGAAACACCATATATTTT. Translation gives CASSISDNGNTIYF.

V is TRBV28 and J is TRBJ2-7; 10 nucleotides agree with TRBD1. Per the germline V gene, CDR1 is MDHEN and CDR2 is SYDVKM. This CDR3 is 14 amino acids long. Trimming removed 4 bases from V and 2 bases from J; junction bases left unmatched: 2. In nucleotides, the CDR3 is TGTGCCAGCAGTTCGGGACAGGGGACCTACGAGCAGTACTTC. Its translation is CASSSGQGTYEQYF.

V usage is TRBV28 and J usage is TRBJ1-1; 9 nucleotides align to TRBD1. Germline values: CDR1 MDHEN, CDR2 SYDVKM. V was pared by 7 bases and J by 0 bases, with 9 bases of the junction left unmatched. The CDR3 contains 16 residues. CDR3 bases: TGTGCCAGCACCTTCCCCGGGACAGGGCTGAACACTGAAGCTTTCTTT. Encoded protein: CASTFPGTGLNTEAFF.

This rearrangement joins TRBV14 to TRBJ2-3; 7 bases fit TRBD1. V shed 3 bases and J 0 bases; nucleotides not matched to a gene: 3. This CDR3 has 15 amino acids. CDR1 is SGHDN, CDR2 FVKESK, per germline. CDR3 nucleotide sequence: TGTGCCAGCAGCCAGGGACAGCTTAGCACAGATACGCAGTATTTT. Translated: CASSQGQLSTDTQYF.